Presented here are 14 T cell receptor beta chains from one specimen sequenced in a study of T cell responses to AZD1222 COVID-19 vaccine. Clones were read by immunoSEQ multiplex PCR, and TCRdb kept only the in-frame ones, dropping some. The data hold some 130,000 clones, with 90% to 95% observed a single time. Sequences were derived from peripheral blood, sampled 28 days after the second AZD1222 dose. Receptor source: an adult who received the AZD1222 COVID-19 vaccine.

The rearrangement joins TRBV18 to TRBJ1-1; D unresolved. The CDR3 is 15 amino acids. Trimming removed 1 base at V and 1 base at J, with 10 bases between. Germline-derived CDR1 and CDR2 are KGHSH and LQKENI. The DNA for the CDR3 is TGTGCCAGCTCACCACTCGGCGGGCAGAACACTGAAGCTTTCTTT. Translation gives CASSPLGGQNTEAFF.

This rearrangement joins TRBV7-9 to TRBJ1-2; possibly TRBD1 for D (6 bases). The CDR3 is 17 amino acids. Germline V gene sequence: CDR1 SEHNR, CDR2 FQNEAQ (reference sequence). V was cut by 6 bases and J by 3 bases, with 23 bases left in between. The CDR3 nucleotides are TGTGCCAGCAGTCCCTTTCCCGGGCGGGGGGCGGACTATGGCTACACCTTC. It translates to CASSPFPGRGADYGYTF. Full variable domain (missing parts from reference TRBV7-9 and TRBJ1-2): DTGVSQNPRHKITKRGQNVTFRCDPISEHNRLYWYRQTLGQGPEFLTYFQNEAQLEKSRLLSDRFSAERPKGSFSTLEIQRTEQGDSAMYLCASSPFPGRGADYGYTFGSGTRLTVV.

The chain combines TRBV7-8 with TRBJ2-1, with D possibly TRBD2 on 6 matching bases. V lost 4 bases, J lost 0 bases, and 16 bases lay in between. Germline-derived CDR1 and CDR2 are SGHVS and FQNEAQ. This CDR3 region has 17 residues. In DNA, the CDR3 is TGTGCCAGCAGCTCCTCTAGCGACGGGTTCTCCTACAATGAGCAGTTCTTC. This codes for CASSSSSDGFSYNEQFF.

The CDR3 coding sequence is TGTGCCAGCAGCCAAGATAGCATATCCCACAATGAGCAGTTCTTC. Its protein is CASSQDSISHNEQFF. This chain joins TRBV3-1 (or the pseudogene TRBV3-2) and TRBJ2-1; no clear D. The CDR3 loop spans 15 amino acids. V shed 0 bases and J shed 5 bases, with 11 bases lying between them. Germline CDR1 reads LGHDT; CDR2 reads YNNKEL (reference sequence).

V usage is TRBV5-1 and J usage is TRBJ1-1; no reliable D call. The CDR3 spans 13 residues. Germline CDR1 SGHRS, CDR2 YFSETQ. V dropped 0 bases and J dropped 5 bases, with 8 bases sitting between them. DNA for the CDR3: TGCGCCAGCAGCTTGGGGTCAGGAACTGAAGCTTTCTTT. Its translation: CASSLGSGTEAFF.

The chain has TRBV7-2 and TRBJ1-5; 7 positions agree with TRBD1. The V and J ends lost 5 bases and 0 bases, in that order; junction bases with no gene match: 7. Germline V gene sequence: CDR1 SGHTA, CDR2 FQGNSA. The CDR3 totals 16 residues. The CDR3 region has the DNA TGTGCCAGCAGCCCCAGGGGGGAGGTTAGCAATCAGCCCCAGCATTTT. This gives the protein CASSPRGEVSNQPQHF.

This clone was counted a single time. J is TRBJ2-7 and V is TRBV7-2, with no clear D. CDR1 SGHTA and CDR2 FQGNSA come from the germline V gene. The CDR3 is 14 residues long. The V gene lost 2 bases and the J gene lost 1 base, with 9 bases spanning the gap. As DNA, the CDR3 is TGTGCCAGCAGCTTAACGCAACTGTCCTACGAGCAGTACTTC. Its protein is CASSLTQLSYEQYF.

CDR3 residues: CASSRRGLQETQYF. The CDR3 DNA reads TGCGCCAGCTCACGGCGGGGGTTACAAGAGACCCAGTACTTC. The chain has TRBV10-1 and TRBJ2-5; 7 nucleotides agree with TRBD2. Germline loops: CDR1 WNHNN, CDR2 SYGVQD (reference sequence). The CDR3 sequence is 14 residues long. The V and J ends lost 8 bases and 2 bases, in that order; junction bases with no gene match: 8.

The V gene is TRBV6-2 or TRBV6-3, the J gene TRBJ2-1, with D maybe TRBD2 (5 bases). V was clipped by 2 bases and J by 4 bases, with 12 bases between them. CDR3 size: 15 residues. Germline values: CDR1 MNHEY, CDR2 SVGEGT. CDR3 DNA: TGTGCCAGCAGTTACGAGGGCCTCAAGTACAATGAGCAGTTCTTC. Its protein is CASSYEGLKYNEQFF.

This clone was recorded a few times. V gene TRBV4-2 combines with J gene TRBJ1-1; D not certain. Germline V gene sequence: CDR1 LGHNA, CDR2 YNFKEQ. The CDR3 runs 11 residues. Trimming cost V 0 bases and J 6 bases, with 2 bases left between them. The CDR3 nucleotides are TGTGCCAGCAGCCAAGACGCTGAAGCTTTCTTT. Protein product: CASSQDAEAFF.

CDR3 DNA sequence: TGTGCCAGCAGCTTGGAAACCGGGACAGGGTGGAGGGATGGCTACACCTTC. Translating it yields CASSLETGTGWRDGYTF. This chain connects TRBV7-8 to TRBJ1-2; TRBD1 matches at 9 bases. Germline assignment: CDR1 SGHVS and CDR2 FQNEAQ. The CDR3 contains 17 residues. J was trimmed by 6 bases and V by 3 bases; bases with no gene match: 14.

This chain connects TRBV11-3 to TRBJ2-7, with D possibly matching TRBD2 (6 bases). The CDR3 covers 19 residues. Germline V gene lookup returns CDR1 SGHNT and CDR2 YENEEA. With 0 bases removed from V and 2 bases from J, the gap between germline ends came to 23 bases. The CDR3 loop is CASSLDPRRAGLIAYEQYF. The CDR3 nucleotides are TGTGCCAGCAGCTTAGACCCCAGGAGGGCAGGACTCATCGCCTACGAGCAGTACTTC.

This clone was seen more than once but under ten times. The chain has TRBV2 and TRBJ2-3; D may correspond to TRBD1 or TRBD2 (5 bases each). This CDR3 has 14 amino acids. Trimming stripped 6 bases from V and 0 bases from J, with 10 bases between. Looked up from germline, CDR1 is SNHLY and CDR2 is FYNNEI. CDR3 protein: CASSGTISTDTQYF. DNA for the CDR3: TGTGCCAGCAGCGGGACCATTAGCACAGATACGCAGTATTTT.

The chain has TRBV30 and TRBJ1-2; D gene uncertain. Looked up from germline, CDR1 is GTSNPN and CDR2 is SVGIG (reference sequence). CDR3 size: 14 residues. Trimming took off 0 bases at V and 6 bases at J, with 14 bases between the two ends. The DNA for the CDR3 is TGTGCCTGGAGTGTACAGTCGGTCTACGATGGCTACACCTTC. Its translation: CAWSVQSVYDGYTF. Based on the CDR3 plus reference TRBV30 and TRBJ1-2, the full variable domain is SQTIHQWPATLVQPVGSPLSLECTVEGTSNPNLYWYRQAAGRGLQLLFYSVGIGQISSEVPQNLSASRPQDRQFILSSKKLLLSDSGFYLCAWSVQSVYDGYTFGSGTRLTVV.